Presented here are 18 T cell receptor beta chains from one specimen sequenced in a study of control samples from healthy donors and cancer patients (dated by TCRdb to the early 2020s). The library was built by means of the immunoSEQ multiplex PCR assay. Drawn from immuneACCESS, this table holds only the in-frame rearrangements with V and J called that TCRdb kept. Clones are partly lost; checked studies trace under half to an unresolved V gene and leave the rest unexplained. The table for this sample lists about 120,000 clones; about 94% of them were counted only once. Roughly 2.6% of the sample is taken by the ten largest. The sample taken for sequencing was blood. The receptors stem from a man aged 30 to 39 in good health.

The genes are TRBV4-1 and TRBJ1-6; D gene ambiguous. The CDR3 totals 16 residues. V was cut by 4 bases and J by 9 bases, with 19 bases left in between. Germline assignment: CDR1 MGHRA and CDR2 YSYEKL. This chain's CDR3 is CASSPWEGKLSSPLHF. The CDR3 nucleotides are TGCGCCAGCAGCCCCTGGGAGGGAAAGTTGAGTTCACCCCTCCACTTT.

CDR3 residues: CASSLGLAGVTGELFF. CDR3 nucleotides: TGTGCCAGCAGCTTGGGGCTAGCGGGGGTCACCGGGGAGCTGTTTTTT. The V call is TRBV5-4, the J call TRBJ2-2; 10 bases are shared with TRBD2. V lost 0 bases and J lost 4; bases outside the gene matches: 3. The CDR3 loop spans 16 amino acids. Germline-derived CDR1 and CDR2 are SGHNT and YYREEE (reference sequence).

The chain joins TRBV19 to TRBJ1-2; D call uncertain. Germline assignment: CDR1 LNHDA and CDR2 SQIVND (reference sequence). This CDR3 contains 12 residues. Trimming cost V 3 bases and J 0 bases, with 2 bases left between them. CDR3 in DNA: TGTGCCAGTAGTATGGCTAACTATGGCTACACCTTC. Its protein is CASSMANYGYTF.

The rearrangement uses TRBV6-5 and TRBJ2-7, with D tentatively TRBD1 (6 bases). The length of the CDR3 is 13 residues. The V end lost 6 bases, the J end lost 2 bases, and 11 bases lay between the germline ends. Germline-derived CDR1 and CDR2 are MNHEY and SVGAGI. This chain's CDR3 is CASRRDMTYEQYF. For the CDR3, the DNA is TGTGCCAGCAGGAGGGACATGACCTACGAGCAGTACTTC.

Turning to this clone: One end of the junction does not line up with germline, which may come from a read error. The CDR3 loop is CASSVDPGARGQEVF. The CDR3 nucleotides are TGTGCCAGCAGCGTAGATCCAGGAGCCCGGGGTCAGGAGGTCTTT. The chain has TRBV9 and TRBJ1-1; no firm D call. From germline, CDR1 is SGDLS and CDR2 YYNGEE. This CDR3 contains 15 residues.

The chain is built from TRBV6-5 and TRBJ1-2; tentatively, D is TRBD1 (6 bases). The CDR3 is made up of 16 amino acids. CDR1 and CDR2 (germline): MNHEY, SVGAGI. The V end lost 0 bases, the J end lost 3 bases, and 14 bases lay between the germline ends. The CDR3, as DNA: TGTGCCAGCAGTTACTCGAATGCGGACAGATACTATGGCTACACCTTC. Translating gives CASSYSNADRYYGYTF.

The chain is built from TRBV6-4 and TRBJ1-3; D remains unclear. CDR1 MRHNA and CDR2 SNTAGT come from the germline V gene. The CDR3 runs to 14 residues. Trimming removed 2 bases from V and 3 bases from J, with 8 bases in between. CDR3 DNA: TGTGCCAGCAGTGACGGAGGTTTTGGAAACACCATATATTTT. The encoded protein is CASSDGGFGNTIYF.

The chain has TRBV5-1 and TRBJ1-1; D unclear. Germline-derived CDR1 and CDR2 are SGHRS and YFSETQ. Trimming cost V 0 bases and J 11 bases, with 11 bases left between them. This CDR3 region has 12 residues. The CDR3 spells CASSLGDTIAFF. The CDR3 DNA reads as TGCGCCAGCAGCTTGGGCGATACGATCGCTTTCTTT.

This chain uses TRBV27 with TRBJ2-1; TRBD2 aligns across 10 bases. This CDR3 contains 14 residues. Germline V gene data show CDR1 as MNHEY and CDR2 as SMNVEV (reference sequence). The trim removed 4 bases at V and 10 bases at J, leaving 7 bases unmatched. The CDR3 loop is CASSWVAGGREQFF. The CDR3, as DNA: TGTGCCAGCAGTTGGGTAGCGGGGGGACGGGAGCAGTTCTTC.

This chain joins TRBV5-6 and TRBJ2-7; D is ambiguous. The J call may be in error: the DNA end matches TRBJ2-4 better. Germline CDR1 and CDR2: SGHDT and YYEEEE. The CDR3 is made up of 12 amino acids. The DNA for the CDR3 is TGTGCCAGCAGCTTCCCCCTGAGCATTCAGTACTTC. Its protein is CASSFPLSIQYF.

This clone has just one count. This rearrangement joins TRBV11-2 to TRBJ1-2; no clear D gene. CDR3 size: 12 residues. V was cut by 5 bases and J by 3 bases, with 7 bases left in between. Germline V CDR1 and CDR2: SGHAT, FQNNGV. The CDR3 here is CASSPGYYGYTF. The CDR3 region has the DNA TGTGCCAGCAGCCCTGGATACTATGGCTACACCTTC.

The V call is TRBV29-1, the J call TRBJ2-5; D is ambiguous. V gave up 5 bases and J gave up 7 bases, with 8 bases separating them. The CDR3 covers 10 residues. CDR1 and CDR2 (germline): SQVTM, ANQGSEA. The DNA of the CDR3 is TGCAGCGTTACGCTTGGGACCCAGTACTTC. Translating it yields CSVTLGTQYF.

The V and J genes are TRBV7-2 and TRBJ1-5; perhaps TRBD1 as D (5 bases). V lost 4 bases to trimming and J lost 4 bases, with 23 bases between them. The CDR3 loop spans 18 amino acids. CDR1 is SGHTA and CDR2 is FQGNSA in the germline V gene. The CDR3 here is CASSSNSWGGLGNQPQHF. CDR3 DNA: TGTGCCAGCAGCTCAAACTCTTGGGGGGGGTTGGGGAATCAGCCCCAGCATTTT.

The chain employs TRBV4-2 and TRBJ1-5; TRBD1 matches 10 bases. The CDR3 sequence is 18 residues long. The V segment lost 0 bases and the J segment 2 bases; nucleotides outside the gene matches: 7. Germline V gene lookup returns CDR1 LGHNA and CDR2 YNFKEQ. The CDR3 sequence: CASSQDGTGASRNQPQHF. The CDR3 coding sequence is TGTGCCAGCAGCCAAGATGGGACAGGGGCCTCGCGCAATCAGCCCCAGCATTTT.

The chain links TRBV6-5 to TRBJ2-1; D gene uncertain. Trimming cost V 0 bases and J 7 bases, with 4 bases left between them. CDR1 and CDR2 (germline): MNHEY, SVGAGI. The CDR3 length is 12 residues. The CDR3 sequence is CASSYSRNEQFF. CDR3 sequence (DNA): TGTGCCAGCAGTTACTCAAGGAATGAGCAGTTCTTC.

The chain recombines TRBV9 with TRBJ1-2; 7 bases agree with TRBD1. The CDR3 totals 11 residues. J gave up 6 bases and V 5 bases, and 1 base lay outside the gene matches. In germline, CDR1 is SGDLS, CDR2 YYNGEE. In DNA, the CDR3 is TGTGCCAGCAGAGGGGGCCATGGCTACACCTTC. Translated: CASRGGHGYTF. Using reference TRBV9 and TRBJ1-2 for the parts outside the CDR3, the full variable domain is DSGVTQTPKHLITATGQRVTLRCSPRSGDLSVYWYQQSLDQGLQFLIQYYNGEERAKGNILERFSAQQFPDLHSELNLSSLELGDSALYFCASRGGHGYTFGSGTRLTVV.

The V and J genes are TRBV18 and TRBJ2-3; possible D gene TRBD2, 6 bases. Germline assignment: CDR1 KGHSH and CDR2 LQKENI. This CDR3 spans 15 amino acids. V was trimmed by 3 bases and J by 5 bases, leaving 15 bases between them. CDR3 bases: TGTGCCAGCTCACCGAGTCTTGGAGGGAAAGATACGCAGTATTTT. Amino acids: CASSPSLGGKDTQYF.

The chain employs TRBV27 and TRBJ2-2, with D possibly matching TRBD2 (5 bases). Germline V gene sequence: CDR1 MNHEY, CDR2 SMNVEV (reference sequence). The CDR3 has 17 residues. V was pared by 2 bases and J by 5 bases, with 18 bases between. CDR3 sequence reads: CASSLTVEGISTGELFF. The DNA for the CDR3 is TGTGCCAGCAGTTTAACGGTCGAGGGAATTTCAACCGGGGAGCTGTTTTTT.